The entry below describes one TCR beta chain. Some clones are missing from TCRdb's copy, which holds only in-frame ones; the method was immunoSEQ multiplex PCR. In the table there are 45,000 to 55,000 clones, approximately 83% of which are singletons. Germline V CDR1 and CDR2: MNHEY, SVGAGI. The V and J ends lost 2 bases and 1 base respectively, with 11 bases between them. The CDR3 is made up of 15 amino acids. This specimen comes from a study of OX40 agonist ivuxolimab in advanced cancers. This TCR was sampled from an adult with an advanced solid tumor such as melanoma, head and neck, liver or kidney cancer. The chain employs TRBV6-5 and TRBJ1-1; possibly TRBD1 for D (6 bases). The source was CD4+ or CD8+ T cells sorted from blood, collected in a trial of the OX40 agonist ivuxolimab. The CDR3, as DNA: TGTGCCAGCAGTTACGGGGGCCAGACGAACACTGAAGCTTTCTTT. As protein: CASSYGGQTNTEAFF.